Below, one T cell receptor beta chain is given with its context. Its antigen is still unknown. The CDR3 consists of 15 residues. After removal of 2 bases from V and 2 bases from J, the junction contained 7 bases not matched to a gene. From germline, CDR1 is SGHTS and CDR2 YDEGEE. These data originate in a study of cytomegalovirus exposure and HLA in healthy donors. Study findings and constraints: Later on, a genetic analysis was performed. It linked a missense variant in DCLRE1C with V- and J-gene trimming of TCR beta. High sensitivity and specificity were reportedly achieved when the classifier diagnosed cytomegalovirus status. It was only CMV serostatus that was available as immune exposure information.

The donors, nominally healthy at sampling, likely had unrecorded immune exposures. Vbeta (60) and Jbeta (13) primers were used in the PCR. Produced via immunoSEQ multiplex PCR; TCRdb's table is partial and in-frame only. Of just over 150,000 clones listed, 70% to 90% are singletons. The receptor's source is a woman between 18 and 29 years old in good health and CMV-seronegative. V and J are TRBV5-8 and TRBJ2-7; 7 positions match TRBD1. Sequencing was performed on PBMCs. The CDR3 DNA sequence: TGTGCCAGCAGCTTTCGGACAGGTGCCCCCTACGAGCAGTACTTC. It codes for CASSFRTGAPYEQYF.